This T cell receptor (beta chain) came from a study of post-analysis software for immune sequencing data. Across the whole study: The courses of disease that were included comprised relapsing-remitting, secondary progressive and progressive-relapsing multiple sclerosis. Regarding the study as a whole: A few TRBV segments appeared more often in patients than in controls, and TRBV5-6, TRBV5-1 and TRBV20-1 were among these. Under F measure analysis, samples from one preparation batch co-clustered strongly. There was significantly lower normalized Chao1 diversity in multiple sclerosis patients than in controls.

Included in the TCR beta cDNA libraries were unique molecular identifiers. TCRdb fed the PCR reads into MiXCR, producing one record per CDR3 protein. The top ten hold 0.5% to 0.6% of the sample, which has hundreds of thousands of distinct CDR3 sequences, 25% to 30% seen once. In this sample, this clonotype turned up a few times. The antigen is undetermined. The ends were cut back, 2 bases at V and 7 bases at J, with 4 bases in the middle. The germline gives CDR1 PRHDT, CDR2 FYEKMQ (reference sequence). The CDR3 extends over 11 amino acids. This TCR was sampled from a girl aged 10-17 years with multiple sclerosis. The chain employs TRBV13 and TRBJ2-3; D is unclear. The source material was blood. The CDR3: CASSLSHTQYF. CDR3 coding DNA: TGTGCCAGCAGCTTAAGTCATACGCAGTATTTT.